The source of this TCR beta chain is a study of CD8+ T cells in alopecia areata (dated 2018 in TCRdb). The study in broad terms: Treated patients were enrolled in an open-label pilot trial of oral tofacitinib, 5 to 10 mg twice daily, for moderate-to-severe alopecia areata. Tofacitinib was administered for 6 to 18 months, and 6 months of follow-up off drug were then conducted to assess delayed response and recurrence. The study used high-throughput TCRbeta sequencing to examine T cell clonal expansion in alopecia areata, in both the C3H/HeJ mouse model and human patients. In humans, TCRbeta sequencing was performed on scalp tissue and on sorted CD4+ and CD8+ peripheral blood T cells from healthy controls and from patients with patchy or totalis/universalis alopecia areata. RNA came from the PAXgene miRNA kit for fixed scalp, the miRNeasy kit for PBMCs, and the RNeasy kit for mouse skin. Patients on tofacitinib were biopsied at baseline and after 4 and 24 weeks of treatment, and several of the patients also had a later scalp biopsy. TCRbeta CDR3 regions were amplified by immunoSEQ multiplex PCR using 35 Vbeta forward and 13 Jbeta reverse primers. Scalp clonality was compared among normal scalp (n=4), patchy alopecia areata scalp (n=8), and alopecia totalis/universalis scalp (n=8). The SALT score, which quantifies the percentage of affected scalp surface area, was used to measure disease severity in treated patients. General conclusions and limits of the study: Because the treated cohort was small and had only one nonresponder, larger studies are needed to examine links between baseline CD8+ expansion and response. Tofacitinib significantly decreased scalp clonality and the number of expanded CD8+ clones among the top 100 scalp clones. Unlike mouse skin, where gammadelta T cells dominate, normal human skin contains resident alphabeta T cells that get sequenced too, which complicates analysis of the scalp TCR repertoire. Shared TCR sequences between patients were less evident than in mice, which may be partly attributable to HLA diversity in the patient population. Lesional scalp, especially in alopecia totalis/universalis, showed higher clonality and more expanded CD8+ clones than normal scalp, suggesting antigenic drive. Many expanded lesional clones persisted in scalp and blood during tofacitinib treatment, which may partly explain relapse after stopping treatment.

The library was prepared using the immunoSEQ multiplex PCR assay. To provide template for TCR sequencing, every sample had RNA extracted and reverse transcribed into cDNA. SuperScript III was used for first-strand cDNA synthesis, primed with a 2:1 mix of oligo-dT and random hexamers. A synthetic immune receptor repertoire was used to gauge amplification bias, and whatever bias remained was removed computationally. In the original analysis: Raw reads were preprocessed to remove errors, and CDR3 was defined by IMGT conventions from the conserved cysteine to phenylalanine. Clonality was computed as 1 minus the Shannon entropy, with the entropy normalized by log2 of the number of productive unique TCRs. Whether scalp clones were CD4 or CD8 was inferred by matching scalp TCRbeta sequences against CD4 and CD8 repertoires sorted from blood. TCRdb retrieved this table from immuneACCESS and kept in-frame rearrangements only. Not all clones are present; in checked studies, unresolved V genes account for under half, and no reason is known for the remainder. V, J and clone size derive from that table, while D and trimming were established from the DNA sequence. The sample table contains roughly 200,000 clones; only one count was recorded for roughly 53% of them. In total, the top ten clones hold more than 10% of the sample.

This clone was detected only a few times. The clone's antigen remains unknown. No base quality information exists; no much larger clone differs at one position. The meaning of the sample's time point label: 20 to 30 weeks on oral tofacitinib. The treatment or condition label on this specimen signifies: oral pan-JAK inhibitor, 5-10 mg twice daily. Peripheral blood and lesional scalp punch biopsies were obtained from patients with alopecia areata. PBMCs were separated by density centrifugation and stained for CD3, CD4 and CD8, after which CD4+ and CD8+ T cells were sorted on a FACSAria. The CDR3 runs 15 amino acids, cysteine and phenylalanine included. The kept DNA is CDR3 alone, 45 bases in frame from the first base. Trimmed from V: 6 bases; trimmed from J: 4 bases; junction bases lacking a gene match: 6. Based on the germline V gene (reference sequence), the CDR1 and CDR2 sequences are SEHNR and FQNEAQ.

Sequences were derived from CD8+ T cells sorted from blood, sampled at week 24, from a patient treated with tofacitinib. This clonotype was sampled from a human donor with alopecia areata. The rearrangement joined TRBV7-9 to TRBJ1-5; 10 bases in the junction line up with TRBD1. The nucleotide sequence is given as TGTGCCAGCAGTTGGGGACAGGGGCAGAATCAGCCCCAGCATTTT. It translates to CASSWGQGQNQPQHF. Supplemented by the reference TRBV7-9 and TRBJ1-5 proteins around the CDR3, the complete variable domain is DTGVSQNPRHKITKRGQNVTFRCDPISEHNRLYWYRQTLGQGPEFLTYFQNEAQLEKSRLLSDRFSAERPKGSFSTLEIQRTEQGDSAMYLCASSWGQGQNQPQHFGDGTRLSIL.